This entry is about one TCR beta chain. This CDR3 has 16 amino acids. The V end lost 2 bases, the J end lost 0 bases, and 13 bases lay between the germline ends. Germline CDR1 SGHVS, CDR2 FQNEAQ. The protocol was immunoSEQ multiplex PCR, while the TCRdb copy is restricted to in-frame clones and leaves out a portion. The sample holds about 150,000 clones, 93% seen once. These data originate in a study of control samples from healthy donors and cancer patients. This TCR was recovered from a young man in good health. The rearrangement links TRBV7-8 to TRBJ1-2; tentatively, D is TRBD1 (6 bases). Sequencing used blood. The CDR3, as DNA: TGTGCCAGCAGCTTAAGGGGGGACAAATCTAACTATGGCTACACCTTC. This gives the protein CASSLRGDKSNYGYTF.